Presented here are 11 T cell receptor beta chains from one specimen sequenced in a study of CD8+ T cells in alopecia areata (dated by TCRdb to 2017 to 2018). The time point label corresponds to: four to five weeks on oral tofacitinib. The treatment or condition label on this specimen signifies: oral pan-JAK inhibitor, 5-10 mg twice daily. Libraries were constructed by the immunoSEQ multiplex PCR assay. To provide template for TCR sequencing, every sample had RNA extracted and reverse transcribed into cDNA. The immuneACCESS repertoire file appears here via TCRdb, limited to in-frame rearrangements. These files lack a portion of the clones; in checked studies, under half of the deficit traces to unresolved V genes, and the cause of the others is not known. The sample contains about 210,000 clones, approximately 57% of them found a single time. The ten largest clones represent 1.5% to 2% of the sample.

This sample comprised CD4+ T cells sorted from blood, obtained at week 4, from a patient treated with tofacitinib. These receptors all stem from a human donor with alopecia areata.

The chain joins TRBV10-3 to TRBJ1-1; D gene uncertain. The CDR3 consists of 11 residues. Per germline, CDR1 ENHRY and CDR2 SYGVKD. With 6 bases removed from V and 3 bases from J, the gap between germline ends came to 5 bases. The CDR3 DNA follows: TGTGCCATCAGGGATGACACTGAAGCTTTCTTT. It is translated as CAIRDDTEAFF.

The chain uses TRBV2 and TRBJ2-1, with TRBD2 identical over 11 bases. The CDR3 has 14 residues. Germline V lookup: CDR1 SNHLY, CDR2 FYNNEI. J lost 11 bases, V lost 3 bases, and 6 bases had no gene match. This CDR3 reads CASSEGLAAQKQFF. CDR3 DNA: TGTGCCAGCAGTGAGGGACTAGCGGCCCAAAAGCAGTTCTTC.

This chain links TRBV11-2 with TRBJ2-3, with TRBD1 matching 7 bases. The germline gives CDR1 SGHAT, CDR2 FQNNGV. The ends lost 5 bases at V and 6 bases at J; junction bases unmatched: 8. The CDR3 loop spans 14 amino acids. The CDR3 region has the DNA TGTGCCAGCAGCGCCAACAGGGGCGGCGATACGCAGTATTTT. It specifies CASSANRGGDTQYF. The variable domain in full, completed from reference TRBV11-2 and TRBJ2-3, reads EAGVAQSPRYKIIEKRQSVAFWCNPISGHATLYWYQQILGQGPKLLIQFQNNGVVDDSQLPKDRFSAERLKGVDSTLKIQPAKLEDSAVYLCASSANRGGDTQYFGPGTRLTVL.

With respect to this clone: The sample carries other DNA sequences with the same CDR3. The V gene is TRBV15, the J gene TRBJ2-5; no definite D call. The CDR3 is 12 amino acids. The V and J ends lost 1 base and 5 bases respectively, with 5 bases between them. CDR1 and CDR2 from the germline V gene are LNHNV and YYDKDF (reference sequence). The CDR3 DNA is TGTGCCACCAGCAGAGTCGGCGAGACCCAGTACTTC. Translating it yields CATSRVGETQYF.

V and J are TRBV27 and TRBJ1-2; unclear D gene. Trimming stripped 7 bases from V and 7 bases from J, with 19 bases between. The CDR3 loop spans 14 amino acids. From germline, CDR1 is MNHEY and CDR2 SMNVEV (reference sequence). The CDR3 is CASKSRLRAFGYTF. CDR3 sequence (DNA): TGTGCCAGCAAGTCCCGACTGAGGGCTTTTGGCTACACCTTC.

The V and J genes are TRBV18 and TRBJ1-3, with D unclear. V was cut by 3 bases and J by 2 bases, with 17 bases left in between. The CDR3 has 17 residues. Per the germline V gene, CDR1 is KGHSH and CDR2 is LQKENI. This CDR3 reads CASSPSGLTRTGNTIYF. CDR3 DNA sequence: TGTGCCAGCTCACCTTCGGGGTTAACACGAACTGGAAACACCATATATTTT.

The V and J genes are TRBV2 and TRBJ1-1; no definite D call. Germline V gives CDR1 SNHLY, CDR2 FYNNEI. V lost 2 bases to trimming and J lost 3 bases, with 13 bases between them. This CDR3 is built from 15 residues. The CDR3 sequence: CASSERPSGDTEAFF. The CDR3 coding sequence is TGTGCCAGCAGTGAACGGCCCAGTGGGGACACTGAAGCTTTCTTT.

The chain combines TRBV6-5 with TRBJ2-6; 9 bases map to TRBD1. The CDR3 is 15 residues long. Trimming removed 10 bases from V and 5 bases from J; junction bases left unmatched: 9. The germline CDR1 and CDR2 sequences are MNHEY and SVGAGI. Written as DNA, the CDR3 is TGTGCCACAGGTAGTACAGGGGGCAGGGCCAACGTCCTGACTTTC. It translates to CATGSTGGRANVLTF.

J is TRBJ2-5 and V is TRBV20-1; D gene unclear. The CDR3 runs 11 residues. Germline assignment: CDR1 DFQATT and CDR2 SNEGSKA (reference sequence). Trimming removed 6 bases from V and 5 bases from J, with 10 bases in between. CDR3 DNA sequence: TGCAGTGCCGAGAGTCCGGAGACCCAGTACTTC. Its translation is CSAESPETQYF.

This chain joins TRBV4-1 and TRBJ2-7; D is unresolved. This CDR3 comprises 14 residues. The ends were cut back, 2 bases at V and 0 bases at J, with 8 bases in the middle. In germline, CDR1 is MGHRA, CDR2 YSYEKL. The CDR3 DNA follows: TGCGCCAGCAGCCAAATAAAGGACTCCTACGAGCAGTACTTC. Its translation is CASSQIKDSYEQYF.

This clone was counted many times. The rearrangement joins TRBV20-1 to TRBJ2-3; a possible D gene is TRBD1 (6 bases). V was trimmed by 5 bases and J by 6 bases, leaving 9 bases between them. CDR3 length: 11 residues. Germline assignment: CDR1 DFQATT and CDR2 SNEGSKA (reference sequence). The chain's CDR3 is CSALTGDTQYF. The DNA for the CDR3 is TGCAGTGCTCTTACAGGGGATACGCAGTATTTT.